This passage covers 13 T cell receptor beta chains from one sample sequenced in a study of vaccination and CD4 T cells after COVID-19. The time point here: late sampling 161 to 241 days after vaccination in a few convalescent patients. Treatment indicated: roughly 10-day PBMC culture with coronavirus spike peptide pools or control peptides (ViraFEST assay). Their antigens are not known. An Oncomine TCR Beta short-read assay was used to sequence the DNA from cultured CD4+ T cells. MiXCR, applied by TCRdb to the PCR reads, yields one record per CDR3 protein. Of around 23,000 distinct CDR3 sequences listed, 43% are singletons. Sample: CD4+ T cells from blood, cultured in vitro, taken about 7 months after SARS-CoV-2 vaccination. The receptors derive from a human donor who had recovered from COVID-19.

This clonotype has only a few counts. V gene TRBV4-2 combines with J gene TRBJ2-7; perhaps TRBD2 as D (5 bases). Deletions cut 0 bases from V and 1 base from J, with 10 bases between. There are 15 residues in the CDR3. Germline CDR1 LGHNA, CDR2 YNFKEQ. CDR3: CASSQDRAESYEQYF. CDR3 in DNA: TGTGCCAGCAGCCAAGATCGAGCGGAGTCCTACGAGCAGTACTTC.

There are a few counts of this clonotype. J is TRBJ2-3 and V is TRBV28; no clear D. Germline assignment: CDR1 MDHEN and CDR2 SYDVKM. V gave up 6 bases and J gave up 2 bases, with 6 bases separating them. The length of the CDR3 is 12 residues. As DNA, the CDR3 is TGTGCCAGCAGAGATTACACAGATACGCAGTATTTT. Translated: CASRDYTDTQYF. Supplemented by reference TRBV28 and TRBJ2-3, the full variable domain reads DVKVTQSSRYLVKRTGEKVFLECVQDMDHENMFWYRQDPGLGLRLIYFSYDVKMKEKGDIPEGYSVSREKKERFSLILESASTNQTSMYLCASRDYTDTQYFGPGTRLTVL.

V gene TRBV28 combines with J gene TRBJ2-3; 7 nucleotides line up with TRBD2. Germline CDR1 and CDR2: MDHEN and SYDVKM. The CDR3 totals 17 residues. Losses at the gene ends were 3 bases for V and 4 bases for J; bases not matched to a gene: 13. The CDR3 loop reads CASSFGTTKMVPDTQYF. CDR3 in DNA: TGTGCCAGCAGTTTTGGGACTACCAAGATGGTCCCAGATACGCAGTATTTT. Full variable domain (remainder filled in from reference TRBV28 and TRBJ2-3): DVKVTQSSRYLVKRTGEKVFLECVQDMDHENMFWYRQDPGLGLRLIYFSYDVKMKEKGDIPEGYSVSREKKERFSLILESASTNQTSMYLCASSFGTTKMVPDTQYFGPGTRLTVL.

A few counts support this clonotype. CDR3 nucleotide sequence: TGTGCCAGTAGTATGAACAAACTGGGTGGCTACACCTTC. Its translation is CASSMNKLGGYTF. The chain has TRBV19 and TRBJ1-2; D unresolved. In germline, CDR1 is LNHDA, CDR2 SQIVND (reference sequence). CDR3 length equals 13 residues. Trimming cost V 3 bases and J 7 bases, with 12 bases left between them. The full variable domain, its missing parts supplied by reference TRBV19 and TRBJ1-2, is DGGITQSPKYLFRKEGQNVTLSCEQNLNHDAMYWYRQDPGQGLRLIYYSQIVNDFQKGDIAEGYSVSREKKESFPLTVTSAQKNPTAFYLCASSMNKLGGYTFGSGTRLTVV.

This chain connects TRBV20-1 to TRBJ2-2; weak D call: TRBD1 (5 bases). This CDR3 comprises 16 residues. V was clipped by 4 bases and J by 0 bases, with 15 bases between them. Germline V gene data show CDR1 as DFQATT and CDR2 as SNEGSKA (reference sequence). CDR3 residues: CSATYPTVSNTGELFF. The CDR3 DNA follows: TGCAGTGCTACATACCCGACAGTTTCGAACACCGGGGAGCTGTTTTTT.

The chain combines TRBV20-1 with TRBJ1-2, with 9 positions matching TRBD1. Germline-derived CDR1 and CDR2 are DFQATT and SNEGSKA (reference sequence). This CDR3 has 15 amino acids. V trimming: 0 bases; J trimming: 7 bases; junction bases outside the gene matches: 9. CDR3 DNA: TGCAGTGCTAGAGAGGGGACAGGGATAAGCGGTGGCTACACCTTC. Translating gives CSAREGTGISGGYTF.

J is TRBJ1-5 and V is TRBV6-1; 7 nucleotides align to TRBD1. Germline V gene lookup returns CDR1 MNHNS and CDR2 SASEGT. The junction had 5 bases not matched to a gene; V was cut back by 6 bases and J by 3 bases. The CDR3 runs to 14 residues. CDR3 sequence: CASRGGTVNQPQHF. CDR3 coding DNA: TGTGCCAGCAGAGGAGGGACAGTCAATCAGCCCCAGCATTTT.

The chain employs TRBV20-1 and TRBJ1-1, with D uncertain. Trimming shortened V by 0 bases and J by 1 base, and 6 bases separated the two germline ends. The CDR3 contains 13 residues. Germline loops: CDR1 DFQATT, CDR2 SNEGSKA (reference sequence). CDR3 nucleotides: TGCAGTGCTAGAGACCCGAGGAACACTGAAGCTTTCTTT. It is translated as CSARDPRNTEAFF.

The chain combines TRBV20-1 with TRBJ2-1; D is unresolved. Looked up from germline, CDR1 is DFQATT and CDR2 is SNEGSKA (reference sequence). This CDR3 has 13 residues. V was trimmed by 6 bases and J by 5 bases, leaving 14 bases between them. CDR3 protein: CSALPLVDNEQFF. The DNA for the CDR3 is TGCAGTGCCCTCCCGTTAGTGGACAATGAGCAGTTCTTC.

This chain joins TRBV20-1 and TRBJ1-1, with D unclear. CDR3 length equals 13 residues. CDR1 and CDR2 (germline): DFQATT, SNEGSKA (reference sequence). V shed 4 bases and J shed 2 bases, with 11 bases lying between them. The CDR3 DNA reads TGCAGTGCTATCTCCGGACTTAACACTGAAGCTTTCTTT. This translates into CSAISGLNTEAFF.

The J gene is TRBJ2-5, the V gene TRBV7-2, with 11 nucleotides matching TRBD2. V trimming: 2 bases; J trimming: 5 bases; junction bases outside the gene matches: 7. Germline lookup yields CDR1 SGHTA and CDR2 FQGNSA. The CDR3 loop spans 16 amino acids. The CDR3 bases are TGTGCCAGCAGCTTATTTAGCGGGAGGGTTCGGGAGACCCAGTACTTC. Protein product: CASSLFSGRVRETQYF.

The chain recombines TRBV6-4 with TRBJ1-2; D unresolved. The CDR3 has 13 residues. Trimming cost V 6 bases and J 8 bases, with 16 bases left between them. CDR1 and CDR2 from the germline V gene are MRHNA and SNTAGT. Written as DNA, the CDR3 is TGTGCCAGCAGAAAAAGCCTATTGGGAGGCTACACCTTC. Translation: CASRKSLLGGYTF.

The chain is built from TRBV20-1 and TRBJ2-1; D unclear. V dropped 1 base and J dropped 0 bases, with 16 bases sitting between them. The CDR3 runs to 17 residues. CDR1 is DFQATT, CDR2 SNEGSKA, per germline (reference sequence). CDR3 region: CSARGRYQSSSYNEQFF. CDR3 DNA: TGCAGTGCTAGAGGTCGTTATCAGAGTAGCTCCTACAATGAGCAGTTCTTC.